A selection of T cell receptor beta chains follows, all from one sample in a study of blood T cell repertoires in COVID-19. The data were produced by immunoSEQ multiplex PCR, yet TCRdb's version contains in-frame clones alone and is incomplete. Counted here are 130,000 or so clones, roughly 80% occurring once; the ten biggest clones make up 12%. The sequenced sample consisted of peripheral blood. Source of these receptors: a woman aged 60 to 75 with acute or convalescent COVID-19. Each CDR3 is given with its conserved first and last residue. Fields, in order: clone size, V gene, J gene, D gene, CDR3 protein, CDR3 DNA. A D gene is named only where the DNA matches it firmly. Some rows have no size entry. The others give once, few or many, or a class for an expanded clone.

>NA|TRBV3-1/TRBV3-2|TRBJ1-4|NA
CASSQARILQGRLFF
TGTGCCAGCAGCCAGGCAAGAATCCTCCAGGGAAGACTGTTTTTT
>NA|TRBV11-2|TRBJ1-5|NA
CASSLDSHSNQPQHF
TGTGCCAGCAGCTTAGACAGTCATAGCAATCAGCCCCAGCATTTT
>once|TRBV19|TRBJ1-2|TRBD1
CASSPHPGQGARNYGYTF
TGTGCCAGTAGTCCTCACCCGGGACAGGGGGCCCGGAACTATGGCTACACCTTC
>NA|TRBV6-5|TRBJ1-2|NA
CAVGGNYGYTF
TGTGCCGTAGGGGGAAACTATGGCTACACCTTC
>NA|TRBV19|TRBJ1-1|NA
CASSTSDTEAFF
TGTGCCAGTAGTACTTCGGACACTGAAGCTTTCTTT
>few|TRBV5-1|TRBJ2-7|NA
CASSGDKWQEQYF
TGCGCCAGCAGCGGGGACAAATGGCAAGAGCAGTACTTC
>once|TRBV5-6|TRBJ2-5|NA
CASSLWLADGETQYF
TGTGCCAGCAGCTTATGGCTAGCAGATGGAGAGACCCAGTACTTC
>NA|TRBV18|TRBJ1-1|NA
CASSPSSGSGSEAFF
TGTGCCAGCTCACCAAGCTCAGGGTCCGGAAGCGAAGCTTTCTTT
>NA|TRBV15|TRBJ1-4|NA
CATSREGGGAGIF
TGTGCCACCAGCAGAGAAGGGGGGGGCGCCGGTATTTTT
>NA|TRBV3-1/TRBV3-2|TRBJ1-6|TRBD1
CASSPRQGKGSPLHF
TGTGCCAGCAGCCCCCGACAGGGTAAGGGTTCACCCCTCCACTTT
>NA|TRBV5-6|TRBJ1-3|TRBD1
CASSSVAGGPRRAGNTIYF
TGTGCCAGCAGCTCCGTGGCAGGGGGCCCACGGAGGGCTGGAAACACCATATATTTT
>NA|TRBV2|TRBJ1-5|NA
CASSDYRSSNQPQHF
TGTGCCAGCAGTGATTACAGGTCCTCTAATCAGCCCCAGCATTTT
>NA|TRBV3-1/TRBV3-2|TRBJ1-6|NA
CASSQGGNSPLHF
TGTGCCAGCAGCCAAGGCGGTAATTCACCCCTCCACTTT
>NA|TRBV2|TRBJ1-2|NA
CASKTGLLNYGYTF
TGTGCCAGCAAAACAGGCTTGCTTAACTATGGCTACACCTTC
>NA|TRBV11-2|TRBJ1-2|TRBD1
CASSSGGNYGYTF
TGTGCCAGCAGCTCAGGGGGCAACTATGGCTACACCTTC
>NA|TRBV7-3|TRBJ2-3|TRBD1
CASSLKRTGRGTDTQYF
TGTGCCAGCAGCTTAAAAAGGACAGGGCGCGGCACAGATACGCAGTATTTT
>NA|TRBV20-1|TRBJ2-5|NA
CSASRTRETQYF
TGCAGTGCTAGTAGAACCAGAGAGACCCAGTACTTC
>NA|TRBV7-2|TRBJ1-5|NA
CASSLYSDQPQHF
TGTGCCAGCAGCTTATACAGTGATCAGCCCCAGCATTTT
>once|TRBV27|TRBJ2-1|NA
CASSLSGGSYNEQFF
TGTGCCAGCAGTTTATCCGGGGGCTCCTACAATGAGCAGTTCTTC
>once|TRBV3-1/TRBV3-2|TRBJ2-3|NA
CASSHRGRWTDTQYF
TGTGCCAGCAGCCATCGCGGGCGGTGGACAGATACGCAGTATTTT
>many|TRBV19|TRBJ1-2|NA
CASSMAGLNYGYTF
TGTGCCAGTAGTATGGCAGGCCTTAACTATGGCTACACCTTC
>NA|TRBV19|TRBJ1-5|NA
CASSNQGNQPQHF
TGTGCCAGTAGCAATCAGGGAAATCAGCCCCAGCATTTT
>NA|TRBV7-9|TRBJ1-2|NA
CASSLNGARGYTF
TGTGCCAGCAGCTTGAATGGAGCCAGAGGCTACACCTTC
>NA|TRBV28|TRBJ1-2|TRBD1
CASSLFGQGGRLEGYTF
TGTGCCAGCAGTTTATTCGGACAGGGAGGGCGGCTAGAAGGCTACACCTTC
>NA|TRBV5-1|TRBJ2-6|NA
CASSLYYQTIGARPGANVLTF
TGCGCCAGCAGCTTGTATTACCAAACTATTGGGGCTCGTCCTGGGGCCAACGTCCTGACTTTC
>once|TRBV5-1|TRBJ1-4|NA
CASSLGPGQPNEKLFF
TGCGCCAGCAGCTTGGGTCCGGGACAACCTAATGAAAAACTGTTTTTT
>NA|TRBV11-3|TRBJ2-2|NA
CASSLDRGGELFF
TGTGCCAGCAGCTTAGATCGAGGCGGGGAGCTGTTTTTT
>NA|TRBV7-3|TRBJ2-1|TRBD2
CASSLSGTSVDNEQFF
TGTGCCAGCAGCTTATCAGGGACTAGCGTAGACAATGAGCAGTTCTTC
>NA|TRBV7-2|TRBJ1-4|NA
CASSFRGNEKLFF
TGTGCCAGCAGCTTTCGGGGGAATGAAAAACTGTTTTTT
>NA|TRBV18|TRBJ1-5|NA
CASSPWQDQPQHF
TGTGCCAGCTCCCCCTGGCAGGATCAGCCCCAGCATTTT
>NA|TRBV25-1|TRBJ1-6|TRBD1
CASGQGRNSPLHF
TGTGCCAGCGGACAGGGACGTAATTCACCCCTCCACTTT
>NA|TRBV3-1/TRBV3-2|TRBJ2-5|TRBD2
CASSRNSGRGETQYF
TGTGCCAGCAGCCGGAATAGCGGGCGGGGAGAGACCCAGTACTTC
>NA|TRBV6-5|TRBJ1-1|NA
CASRAQGANTEAFF
TGTGCCAGCAGAGCACAGGGCGCGAACACTGAAGCTTTCTTT
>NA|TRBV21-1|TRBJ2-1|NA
CASSKVCGVKNEQFF
TGTGCCAGCAGCAAAGTTTGCGGGGTGAAAAATGAGCAGTTCTTC
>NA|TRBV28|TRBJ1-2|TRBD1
CASSISGGRLGGYTF
TGTGCCAGCAGCATATCAGGGGGGCGCTTGGGAGGCTACACCTTC
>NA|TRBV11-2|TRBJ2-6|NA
CASSRGRQGGANVLTF
TGTGCCAGCAGCCGAGGGAGGCAAGGTGGGGCCAACGTCCTGACTTTC
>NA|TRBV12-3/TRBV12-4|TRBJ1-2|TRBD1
CASRLTGTEGYTF
TGTGCCAGCAGATTGACAGGGACGGAAGGCTACACCTTC
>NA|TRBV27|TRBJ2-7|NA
CASSEGLAYEQYF
TGTGCCAGCAGTGAGGGCCTTGCCTACGAGCAGTACTTC
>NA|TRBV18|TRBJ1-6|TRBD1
CASSPQGAETLSPLHF
TGTGCCAGCTCACCACAGGGGGCGGAAACCCTTTCACCCCTCCACTTT
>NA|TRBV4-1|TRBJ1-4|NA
CASSQVQGTNEKLFF
TGCGCCAGCAGCCAAGTTCAGGGGACTAATGAAAAACTGTTTTTT
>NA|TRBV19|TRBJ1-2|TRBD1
CASTVDRVRSNYGYTF
TGTGCCAGTACAGTTGACAGGGTGAGATCTAACTATGGCTACACCTTC
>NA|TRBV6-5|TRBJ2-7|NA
CASSLIPGDTYEQYF
TGTGCCAGCAGCCTTATCCCAGGTGACACCTACGAGCAGTACTTC
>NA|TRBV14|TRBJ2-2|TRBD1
CASSHGPTGITGELFF
TGTGCCAGCAGCCACGGACCGACAGGGATCACCGGGGAGCTGTTTTTT
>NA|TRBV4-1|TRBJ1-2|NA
CASSQEGRGYTF
TGCGCCAGCAGCCAAGAGGGCAGGGGCTACACCTTC
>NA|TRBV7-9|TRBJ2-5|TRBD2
CATAGGWYQETQYF
TGTGCCACCGCGGGGGGTTGGTACCAAGAGACCCAGTACTTC
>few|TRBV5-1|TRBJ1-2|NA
CASSPGTPRGYGYTF
TGCGCCAGCAGCCCAGGGACCCCCAGGGGATATGGCTACACCTTC
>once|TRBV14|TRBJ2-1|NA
CASTPLDTLSYNEQFF
TGTGCCAGCACCCCCCTGGACACTCTCTCCTACAATGAGCAGTTCTTC
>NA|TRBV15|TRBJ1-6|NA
CATSRDQWGDNNSPLHF
TGTGCCACCAGCAGAGATCAGTGGGGGGATAATAATTCACCCCTCCACTTT
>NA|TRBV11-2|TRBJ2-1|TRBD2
CASSLGLAGANEQFF
TGTGCCAGCAGCTTAGGACTAGCGGGGGCAAATGAGCAGTTCTTC
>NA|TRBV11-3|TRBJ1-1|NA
CASSPSRGEGAFF
TGTGCCAGCAGCCCATCACGGGGTGAGGGAGCTTTCTTT
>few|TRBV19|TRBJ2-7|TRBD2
CASKGAGLSYEQYF
TGTGCCAGTAAAGGAGCGGGGCTCTCCTACGAGCAGTACTTC
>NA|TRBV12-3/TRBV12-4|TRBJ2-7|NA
CASSKHTYEQYF
TGTGCCAGCAGTAAACACACCTACGAGCAGTACTTC
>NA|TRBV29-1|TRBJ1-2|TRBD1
CSVDREDRVAGYTF
TGCAGCGTTGACAGGGAAGACAGGGTAGCTGGCTACACCTTC
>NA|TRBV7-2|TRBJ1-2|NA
CASNGGGSQNGYTF
TGTGCCAGCAACGGGGGGGGCTCTCAGAATGGCTACACCTTC
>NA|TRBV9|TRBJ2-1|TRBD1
CASSTRTGGIDNEQFF
TGTGCCAGCAGCACCAGGACAGGGGGAATTGATAATGAGCAGTTCTTC
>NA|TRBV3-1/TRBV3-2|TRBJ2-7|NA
CASSQATLGLGGEQYF
TGTGCCAGCAGCCAGGCCACTCTTGGCCTCGGAGGAGAGCAGTACTTC
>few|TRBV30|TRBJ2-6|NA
CASSGSSGANVLTF
TGTGCCTCCTCGGGGAGCTCTGGGGCCAACGTCCTGACTTTC
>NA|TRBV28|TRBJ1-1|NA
CASSLSKRTEAFF
TGTGCCAGCAGTTTATCTAAGAGGACTGAAGCTTTCTTT
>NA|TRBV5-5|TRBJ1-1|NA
CASSLAEWATEAFF
TGTGCCAGCAGCTTGGCCGAGTGGGCCACTGAAGCTTTCTTT